The following is a T cell receptor (beta chain) sequence with its context. Its target is not known. The germline V gene encodes CDR1 SNHLY and CDR2 FYNNEI. This CDR3 has 15 residues. The V gene end was trimmed by 4 bases and the J gene end by 4 bases; junction bases not matched to a gene: 2. This sample was taken from a study of cytomegalovirus exposure and HLA in healthy donors. Study-wide points: TCR beta sequences reportedly predicted most subjects' HLA-A and HLA-B alleles accurately.

Primers included in the PCR were 60 Vbeta and 13 Jbeta primers. Generated by immunoSEQ multiplex PCR, the TCRdb table keeps only in-frame clones and is missing some. This sample has some 150,000 clones, with roughly 71% found just once. Sequences were obtained from PBMCs. The source is a woman in her thirties or forties in good health and CMV-seronegative. This chain links TRBV2 with TRBJ2-2; 11 bases are shared with TRBD2. The CDR3 reads CASSASGGPTGELFF. CDR3 bases: TGTGCCAGCAGTGCTAGCGGGGGGCCCACCGGGGAGCTGTTTTTT.